This T cell receptor beta chain appears in the sequencing data of a study of blood T cell repertoires in COVID-19. Sequencing used immunoSEQ multiplex PCR; TCRdb keeps in-frame clones, though not all of them. The sample carries approximately 500,000 clones, 88% recorded once. Trimming pared 4 bases from V and 4 bases from J, leaving 7 bases between. The CDR3 runs to 12 residues. Germline lookup yields CDR1 SNHLY and CDR2 FYNNEI. The material sequenced was PBMCs or T cells enriched from blood (not recorded which). The clonotype comes from a woman in her 40s who had recovered from COVID-19. The chain couples TRBV2 to TRBJ1-2, with a tentative D call TRBD1 (5 bases). The CDR3 bases are TGTGCCAGCAGTGCTGACAGCTATGGCTACACCTTC. Its protein product is CASSADSYGYTF.